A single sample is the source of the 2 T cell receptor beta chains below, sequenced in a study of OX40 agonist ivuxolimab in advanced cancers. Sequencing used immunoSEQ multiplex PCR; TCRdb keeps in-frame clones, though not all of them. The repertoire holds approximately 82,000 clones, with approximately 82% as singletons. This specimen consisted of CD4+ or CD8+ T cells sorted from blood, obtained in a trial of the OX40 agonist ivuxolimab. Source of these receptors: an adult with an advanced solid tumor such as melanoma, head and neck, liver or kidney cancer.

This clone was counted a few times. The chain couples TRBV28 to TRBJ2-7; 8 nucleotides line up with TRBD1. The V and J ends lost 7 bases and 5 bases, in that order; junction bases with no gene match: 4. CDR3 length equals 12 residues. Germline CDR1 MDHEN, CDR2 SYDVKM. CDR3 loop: CASTSTGDEQYF. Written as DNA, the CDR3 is TGTGCCAGCACCTCGACAGGGGACGAGCAGTACTTC.

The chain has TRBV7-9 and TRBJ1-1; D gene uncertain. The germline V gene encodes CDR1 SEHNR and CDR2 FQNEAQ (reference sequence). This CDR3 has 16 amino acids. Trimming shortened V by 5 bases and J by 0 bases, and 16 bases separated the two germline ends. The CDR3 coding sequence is TGTGCCAGCAGCAAGAGGCGGGGTAACATGAACACTGAAGCTTTCTTT. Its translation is CASSKRRGNMNTEAFF.